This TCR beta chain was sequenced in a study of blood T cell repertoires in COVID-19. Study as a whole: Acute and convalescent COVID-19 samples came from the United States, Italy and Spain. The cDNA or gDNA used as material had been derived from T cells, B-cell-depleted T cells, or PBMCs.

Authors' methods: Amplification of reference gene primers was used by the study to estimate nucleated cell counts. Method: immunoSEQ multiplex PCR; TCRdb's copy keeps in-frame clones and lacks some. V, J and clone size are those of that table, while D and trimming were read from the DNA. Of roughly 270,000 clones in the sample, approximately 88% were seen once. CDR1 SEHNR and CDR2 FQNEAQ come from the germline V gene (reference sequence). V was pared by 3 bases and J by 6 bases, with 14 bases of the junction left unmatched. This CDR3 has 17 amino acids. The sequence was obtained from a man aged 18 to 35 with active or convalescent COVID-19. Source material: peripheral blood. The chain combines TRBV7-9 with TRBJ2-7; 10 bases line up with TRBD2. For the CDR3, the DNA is TGTGCCAGCAGCTTTTTGAACCTAGCGGGGGAGTTAGTCGAGCAGTACTTC. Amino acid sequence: CASSFLNLAGELVEQYF.